Sequencing of this T cell receptor (beta chain) was carried out in a study of identical twins. The CDR3 covers 15 residues. CDR1 and CDR2 (germline): KGHSH, LQKENI. Trimming took 3 bases from V and 0 from J; bases not matched to a gene: 4. TCRdb redid the calling of the 5' RACE reads with MiXCR, one entry per CDR3 protein. The sample lists about 520,000 distinct CDR3 sequences; roughly 21% were seen once. General study findings and limits: There were fewer insertions in abundant cord blood beta clonotypes, but memory repertoires showed no such pattern.

This clonotype has a handful of counts. Antigen specificity is unknown. A further study also used this sample, focusing on T cells expressing NK-cell markers.

The sequenced material came from CD4+ T cells sorted from blood. The chain couples TRBV18 to TRBJ1-1; TRBD1 agrees at 7 bases. The receptor was isolated from a woman under 30 in good health. CDR3 sequence (DNA): TGTGCCAGCTCACCCGGGACAGACATGAACACTGAAGCTTTCTTT. Its translation is CASSPGTDMNTEAFF.